This TCR beta chain was identified in a study of cytotoxic CD8 clonotypes in ibrutinib-treated CLL. Study-level background: Researchers reported under twelve relapsed/refractory and about 15 treatment-naive patients, some 18 of them IGHV unmutated. Mean values per sample were around 270,000 productive templates and over 90,000 productive rearrangements.

This clone has a single count. Its antigen is currently unknown. Findings and limits, study-wide: Sustained-remission and progressing patients were not sampled at matched times. Clonality increased at ibrutinib response and stayed stable in sustained remission. At progression, however, it fell back toward baseline.

The germline V and J ends were trimmed by 2 bases and 7 bases, with 12 bases remaining between them. CDR3 size: 13 residues. Germline V lookup: CDR1 KGHSH, CDR2 LQKENI. Measured with immunoSEQ multiplex PCR; TCRdb has only the in-frame clones, and not every one. The sample includes tens of thousands of clones, roughly 70% of them seen just once. This specimen was PBMCs, taken at disease progression, from a patient treated with ibrutinib. This sequence originates from a human donor with chronic lymphocytic leukemia. The chain links TRBV18 to TRBJ2-7; the D is unclear. The CDR3 DNA follows: TGTGCCAGCTCACCATGGGTGAGTAAGGAGCAGTACTTC. Translating gives CASSPWVSKEQYF. The whole variable domain, remainder taken from reference TRBV18 and TRBJ2-7, is NAGVMQNPRHLVRRRGQEARLRCSPMKGHSHVYWYRQLPEEGLKFMVYLQKENIIDESGMPKERFSAEFPKEGPSILRIQQVVRGDSAAYFCASSPWVSKEQYFGPGTRLTVT.